This T cell receptor (beta chain) was profiled in a study of tumor-infiltrating lymphocytes in glioblastoma multiforme. General study findings and limits: Functional subtype sorting of these T cells was not performed.

From germline, CDR1 is SGHNT and CDR2 YENEEA. Trimming left V 2 bases short and J 3 bases short, with 20 bases between. CDR3 length equals 18 residues. About this clonotype: The antigen remains undetermined.

Multiple V-beta primers and a C-beta primer amplified TCRB from RNA. No unique molecular identifiers were described for these TCRB libraries. TCRdb re-called the multiplex PCR reads through MiXCR, storing one row per CDR3 protein. The table records over 8,000 distinct CDR3 sequences, around 80% of them present only once. Sequences were obtained from brain tumor tissue. The rearrangement uses TRBV11-3 and TRBJ2-1, with D perhaps TRBD2 (5 bases). The sequence came from a male donor with glioblastoma. DNA of the CDR3: TGTGCCAGCAGCTTAATGGGTGGCGGGCGGAGAAACTACAATGAGCAGTTCTTC. Protein sequence: CASSLMGGGRRNYNEQFF.